This TCR beta chain was sequenced for a study of T cells in Graves' hyperthyroidism and ophthalmopathy. Amplification of TCR beta CDR3 regions was performed using RNA transcripts as template. The TCR CDR3 first-round RT-PCR relied on the HTBI primer set. Using its own MiXCR run on the multiplex PCR reads, TCRdb lists one record per CDR3 protein. The sample holds around 340,000 distinct CDR3 sequences; approximately 18% are singletons and the top ten take approximately 49%. This clonotype appeared many times. CDR1 is MNHEY, CDR2 SMNVEV, per germline (reference sequence). This CDR3 comprises 17 residues. V lost 2 bases and J 4 bases, leaving 21 bases between the germline ends.

This clonotype originated in a woman in her forties or fifties with Graves' hyperthyroidism. The J gene is TRBJ2-7, the V gene TRBV27, with D possibly TRBD2 on 6 matching bases. The sample was blood. The CDR3 bases are TGTGCCAGCAGTTTAGGGCCGCCCGGGGGAGTTGGATACGAGCAGTACTTC. This gives the protein CASSLGPPGGVGYEQYF.